This T cell receptor (beta chain) derives from a study of T cell repertoires in cytomegalovirus infection. MiXCR, run by TCRdb on the reads, gives a single entry per CDR3 protein. The sample has almost 550,000 distinct CDR3 sequences; 15% to 20% are singletons. This clonotype was recorded a few times. The antigen is not known. Study-wide findings and caveats: Carriers of CMV and the relevant HLA type were discriminated by public TCR beta frequency.

Trimming took off 8 bases at V and 4 bases at J, with 15 bases between the two ends. The CDR3 sequence is 13 residues long. This receptor was obtained from a human donor in good health (CMV status not recorded). Some clones in this sample may be carry-over from other donors' samples. The chain has TRBV12-3 or TRBV12-4 and TRBJ2-7; tentative D call: TRBD2 (6 bases). Sample: CD8+ T cells from PBMCs. DNA of the CDR3: TGTGCCAGCCCCGGAGGGAGACATTACGAGCAGTACTTC. This encodes CASPGGRHYEQYF.